This T cell receptor (beta chain) was captured by sequencing in a study of blood T cell repertoires in COVID-19. Sequencing was performed with immunoSEQ multiplex PCR; in TCRdb, only in-frame clones are kept and a portion is missing. The table lists about 200,000 clones, 75% to 90% of them singletons. The participants were between about 18 and 100 years old and came from about two dozen US areas. Unmatched junction bases numbered 4, after V lost 0 bases and J lost 3 bases. The CDR3 is made up of 15 amino acids. Germline CDR1 and CDR2: MNHEY and SVGAGI. The receptor comes from a woman in her thirties who had been exposed to COVID-19. Sequencing was done on a sample of PBMCs or T cells enriched from blood (not recorded which). The chain combines TRBV6-5 with TRBJ1-1; 7 bases fit TRBD1. CDR3 protein: CASSYSSRGDTEAFF. In DNA, the CDR3 is TGTGCCAGCAGTTACTCGTCCAGGGGGGACACTGAAGCTTTCTTT.